This entry lists 6 T cell receptor beta chains sequenced from one sample in a study of T cell clones after liver transplantation. The protocol was immunoSEQ multiplex PCR, while the TCRdb copy is restricted to in-frame clones and leaves out a portion. The data show about 53,000 clones, around 84% seen once. Source: CD4+ T cells from blood, taken before liver transplant. Receptor source: a human donor who received a liver transplant.

Here the CDR3 DNA reads TGTGCCAGCAGCTTAGAAGGGTTGGACACCGGGGAGCTGTTTTTT. As protein: CASSLEGLDTGELFF. This chain uses TRBV7-6 with TRBJ2-2, with no clear D. Looked up from germline, CDR1 is SGHVS and CDR2 is FNYEAQ. The CDR3 has 15 residues. The V end was cut by 1 base, the J end by 3 bases, with 9 bases between.

This clone was counted between two and nine times. V and J are TRBV2 and TRBJ1-4; D possibly corresponds to TRBD1 (6 bases). Trimming removed 4 bases at V and 8 bases at J, with 11 bases between. The CDR3 has 13 residues. Germline CDR1 SNHLY, CDR2 FYNNEI. CDR3 protein: CASSAGDGEKLFF. CDR3 nucleotide sequence: TGTGCCAGCAGTGCAGGGGATGGGGAAAAACTGTTTTTT.

The chain combines TRBV28 with TRBJ2-7, with D unresolved. Trimming left V 7 bases short and J 5 bases short, with 15 bases between. Germline V gene sequence: CDR1 MDHEN, CDR2 SYDVKM. The CDR3 extends over 13 amino acids. The CDR3 nucleotides read TGTGCCAGCACCCTTACGGGTCTCGACGAGCAGTACTTC. It yields the protein CASTLTGLDEQYF.

The V gene is TRBV6-5, the J gene TRBJ2-3; D possibly corresponds to TRBD1 (5 bases). Germline loops: CDR1 MNHEY, CDR2 SVGAGI. V was trimmed by 0 bases and J by 3 bases, leaving 7 bases between them. The CDR3 totals 14 residues. Here the CDR3 reads CASSYSRQTDTQYF. The CDR3 DNA reads TGTGCCAGCAGTTACTCGCGACAGACAGATACGCAGTATTTT.

Concerning this clone itself: Germline and junction disagree at one end, which may indicate a read error. The V and J genes are TRBV7-7 and TRBJ2-2; TRBD1 aligns across 7 bases. The CDR3 runs 15 residues. Germline values: CDR1 SSHAT, CDR2 FNYEAQ (reference sequence). The CDR3 DNA follows: TGTGCTAGCAGTCTAGGGGGCCCGAAGACCGGGGAGCTGTTTTTT. Translating gives CASSLGGPKTGELFF.

Here the CDR3 DNA reads TGTGCCATCAGTGACGGGGTCGAGCAGTACTTC. This encodes CAISDGVEQYF. The chain has TRBV10-3 and TRBJ2-7, with a tentative D call TRBD2 (5 bases). The CDR3 loop spans 11 amino acids. CDR1 and CDR2 (germline): ENHRY, SYGVKD. Trimming took 3 bases from V and 6 from J, leaving 6 bases between them.